The rows below give T cell receptor beta chains drawn from one sample of a study of regulatory T cells in long-lasting Graves disease. TCRdb redid the calling of the multiplex PCR reads with MiXCR, one entry per CDR3 protein. This table has about 530,000 distinct CDR3 sequences, about 16% appearing once. The same data also went into a second study, on T cells in Graves' hyperthyroidism and ophthalmopathy.

Specimen: peripheral blood mononuclear cells (PBMCs), collected at new diagnosis, from a patient treated with antithyroid drugs. These receptors were taken from a woman aged 35-65 years with Graves disease. Each CDR3 is given with its conserved first and last residue. D genes are given only for firm matches. Expanded clones are given a class, and other clones once, few, many or no size at all.

j_gene: TRBJ1-4; v_gene: TRBV7-2; d_gene: NA; abundance: NA; CDR3aa: CASSSSRVEKLFF; CDR3nt: TGTGCCAGCAGTTCCTCCAGGGTTGAAAAACTGTTTTTT
j_gene: TRBJ1-3; v_gene: TRBV30; d_gene: NA; abundance: many; CDR3aa: CAWSVRAKNTIYF; CDR3nt: TGTGCCTGGAGTGTACGGGCGAAGAACACCATATATTTT
j_gene: TRBJ2-5; v_gene: TRBV3-1; d_gene: TRBD1; abundance: few; CDR3aa: CASSQEATQGARETQYF; CDR3nt: TGTGCCAGCAGCCAAGAGGCTACGCAGGGGGCGAGGGAGACCCAGTACTTC
j_gene: TRBJ1-5; v_gene: TRBV6-1; d_gene: TRBD1; abundance: many; CDR3aa: CANINRGIHICNQPQHF; CDR3nt: TGTGCCAATATTAACAGGGGGATTCACATTTGCAATCAGCCCCAGCATTTT
j_gene: TRBJ2-2; v_gene: TRBV28; d_gene: TRBD1; abundance: many; CDR3aa: CASSFSDRRGELFF; CDR3nt: TGTGCCAGCAGTTTTTCGGACAGGCGCGGGGAGCTGTTTTTT
j_gene: TRBJ1-1; v_gene: TRBV3-1; d_gene: NA; abundance: many; CDR3aa: CATRGVKNTEAFF; CDR3nt: TGTGCCACGAGAGGGGTGAAGAACACTGAAGCTTTCTTT
j_gene: TRBJ1-6; v_gene: TRBV6-1; d_gene: NA; abundance: many; CDR3aa: CASRQGKTKPNNSPLHF; CDR3nt: TGTGCCAGCAGACAAGGGAAAACAAAACCTAATAATTCACCCCTCCACTTT
j_gene: TRBJ2-3; v_gene: TRBV10-3; d_gene: NA; abundance: NA; CDR3aa: CAISERADTQYF; CDR3nt: TGTGCCATCAGTGAGAGGGCAGATACGCAGTATTTT
j_gene: TRBJ1-1; v_gene: TRBV6-1; d_gene: NA; abundance: many; CDR3aa: CASSQGWTEAFF; CDR3nt: TGTGCCAGCAGTCAGGGGTGGACTGAAGCTTTCTTT
j_gene: TRBJ1-2; v_gene: TRBV19; d_gene: NA; abundance: many; CDR3aa: CASSIPGGRLYGYTF; CDR3nt: TGTGCCAGTAGTATCCCTGGGGGACGACTCTATGGCTACACCTTC
j_gene: TRBJ1-1; v_gene: TRBV28; d_gene: TRBD1; abundance: many; CDR3aa: CASSTGGELTEAFF; CDR3nt: TGTGCCAGCAGTACAGGGGGCGAGCTGACTGAAGCTTTCTTT
j_gene: TRBJ2-2; v_gene: TRBV11-1; d_gene: NA; abundance: NA; CDR3aa: CASSSRTPSGELFF; CDR3nt: TGTGCCAGCAGCTCCCGTACCCCGTCCGGGGAGCTGTTTTTT
j_gene: TRBJ2-3; v_gene: TRBV2; d_gene: NA; abundance: many; CDR3aa: CASSEATRTYGQYF; CDR3nt: TGTGCCAGCAGTGAAGCAACCAGGACTTACGGGCAGTATTTT
j_gene: TRBJ2-7; v_gene: TRBV5-1; d_gene: NA; abundance: NA; CDR3aa: CASSPWIRVDEQYF; CDR3nt: TGTGCCAGCAGCCCGTGGATCCGAGTGGACGAGCAGTACTTC
j_gene: TRBJ2-3; v_gene: TRBV29-1; d_gene: TRBD2; abundance: few; CDR3aa: CSASSSGVIDTQYF; CDR3nt: TGCAGCGCCTCTAGTAGCGGGGTGATAGATACGCAGTATTTT
j_gene: TRBJ1-1; v_gene: TRBV4-1; d_gene: NA; abundance: NA; CDR3aa: CASSQDLWAVRITEAFF; CDR3nt: TGCGCCAGCAGCCAAGATTTGTGGGCCGTTCGTATCACTGAAGCTTTCTTT
j_gene: TRBJ2-2; v_gene: TRBV12-3/TRBV12-4; d_gene: NA; abundance: few; CDR3aa: CASMDVGRLTGELFF; CDR3nt: TGTGCCAGCATGGACGTCGGCCGTCTAACCGGGGAGCTGTTTTTT